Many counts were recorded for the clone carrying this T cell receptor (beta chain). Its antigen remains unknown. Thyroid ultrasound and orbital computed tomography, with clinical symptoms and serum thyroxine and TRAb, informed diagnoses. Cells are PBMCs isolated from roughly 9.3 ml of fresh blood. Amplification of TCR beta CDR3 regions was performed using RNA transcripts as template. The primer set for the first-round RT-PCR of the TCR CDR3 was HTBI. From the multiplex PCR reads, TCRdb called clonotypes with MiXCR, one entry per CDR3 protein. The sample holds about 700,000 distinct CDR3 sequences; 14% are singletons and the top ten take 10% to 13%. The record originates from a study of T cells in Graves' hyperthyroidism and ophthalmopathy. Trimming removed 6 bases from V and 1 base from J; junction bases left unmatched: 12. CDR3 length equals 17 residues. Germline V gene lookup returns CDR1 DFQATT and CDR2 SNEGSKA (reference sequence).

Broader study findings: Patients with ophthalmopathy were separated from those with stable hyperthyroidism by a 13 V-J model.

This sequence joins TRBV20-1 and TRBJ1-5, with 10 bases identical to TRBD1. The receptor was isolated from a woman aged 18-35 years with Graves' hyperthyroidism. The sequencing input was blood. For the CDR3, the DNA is TGCAGTGCCAGGATGATGGACAGGGGGGTGAGCAATCAGCCCCAGCATTTT. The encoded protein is CSARMMDRGVSNQPQHF.